This T cell receptor beta chain was captured in a study of cytomegalovirus exposure and HLA in healthy donors. The study's findings and limits: In vitro assays verified that three CMV-associated chains recognized CMV antigens specifically. Most sequenced TCRs were rare (though some public TCRs occurred in many donors). A later analysis by the authors found several of the most significant clusters apparently linked to common viral pathogens. A missense DCLRE1C variant was associated with V- and J-gene trimming of TCR beta chains in a later analysis, and an independent cohort replicated the association.

As regards this clone: The antigen is unknown.

Vbeta (60) and Jbeta (13) primers were used in the PCR. Clones were sequenced by immunoSEQ multiplex PCR, and TCRdb holds only the in-frame ones, with some missing. The table has some 190,000 clones, around 83% seen once. Germline V gives CDR1 SQVTM, CDR2 ANQGSEA. V was clipped by 6 bases and J by 13 bases; unmatched bases: 11. CDR3 length equals 12 residues. Material for sequencing was PBMCs. V usage is TRBV29-1 and J usage is TRBJ1-4; TRBD1 aligns across 7 bases. The clonotype originates from a man aged 35-49 years in good health and CMV-seropositive. CDR3 residues: CSVNRQGGGLFF. The CDR3 region has the DNA TGCAGCGTAAACAGACAGGGCGGAGGACTGTTTTTT.